The sequence of this T cell receptor beta chain was determined in a study of Ad26.COV2.S vaccination and SARS-CoV-2 variants. Study results and limitations: CD8+ and CD4+ T cells specific for spike reportedly responded with substantial breadth after vaccination. People who got the vaccine had more spike-specific TCR breadth than people who got placebo. Quantification of TCR breadth and depth may have yielded underestimates of total T cell responses.

The V gene lost 4 bases and the J gene lost 6 bases, with 12 bases spanning the gap. This CDR3 has 13 residues. CDR1 is MNHEY, CDR2 SMNVEV, per germline (reference sequence). Turning to this clone: Its antigen is as yet unknown.

Clones were read by immunoSEQ multiplex PCR, and TCRdb kept only the in-frame ones, dropping some. The table lists fewer than 50,000 clones, 83% of them singletons, with roughly half in the top ten. Source: peripheral blood, taken after recovery from COVID-19. The sequence was collected from a human donor who had recovered from COVID-19. This sequence joins TRBV27 and TRBJ1-2; D gene unclear. The CDR3 nucleotides read TGTGCCAGCAGTTCCGGGTTTCTCCATGGCTACACCTTC. This sequence encodes CASSSGFLHGYTF.